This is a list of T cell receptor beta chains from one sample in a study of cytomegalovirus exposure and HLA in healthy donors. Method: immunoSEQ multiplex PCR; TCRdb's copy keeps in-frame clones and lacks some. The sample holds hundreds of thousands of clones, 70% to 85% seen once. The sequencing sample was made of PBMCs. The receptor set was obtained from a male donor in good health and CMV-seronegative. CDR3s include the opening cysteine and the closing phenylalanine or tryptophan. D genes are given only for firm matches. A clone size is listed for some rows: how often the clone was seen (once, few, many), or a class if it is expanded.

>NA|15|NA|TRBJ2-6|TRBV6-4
CASSDGLSGANVLTF
TGTGCCAGCAGTGATGGCCTCTCTGGGGCCAACGTCCTGACTTTC
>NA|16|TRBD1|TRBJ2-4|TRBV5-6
CASSFKGTGPYNIQYF
TGTGCCAGCAGCTTTAAAGGGACAGGGCCATATAACATTCAGTACTTC
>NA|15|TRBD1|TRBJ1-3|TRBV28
CASSYGTVWGNTIYF
TGTGCCAGCAGTTACGGGACAGTATGGGGAAACACCATATATTTT
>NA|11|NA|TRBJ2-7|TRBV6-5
CASGGQYEQYF
TGTGCCAGCGGGGGACAATACGAGCAGTACTTC
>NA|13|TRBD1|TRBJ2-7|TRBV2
CASTRDRGYEQYF
TGTGCCAGCACACGGGACAGGGGGTACGAGCAGTACTTC
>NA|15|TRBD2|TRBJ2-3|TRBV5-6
CASSLGLAGTDTQYF
TGTGCCAGCAGCTTAGGACTAGCGGGCACAGATACGCAGTATTTT
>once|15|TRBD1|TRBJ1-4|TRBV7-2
CASSAFGTGSEKLFF
TGTGCCAGCAGCGCCTTCGGGACAGGCTCCGAAAAACTGTTTTTT
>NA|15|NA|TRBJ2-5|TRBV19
CASSNEPPGQETQYF
TGTGCCAGTAGTAACGAACCCCCCGGCCAAGAGACCCAGTACTTC
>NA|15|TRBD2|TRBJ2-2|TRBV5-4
CASSWGGRDTGELFF
TGTGCCAGCAGCTGGGGCGGGAGGGACACCGGGGAGCTGTTTTTT
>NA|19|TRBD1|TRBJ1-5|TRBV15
CATSRADTGTEYSNQPQHF
TGTGCCACCAGCAGAGCGGATACCGGGACAGAGTATAGCAATCAGCCCCAGCATTTT
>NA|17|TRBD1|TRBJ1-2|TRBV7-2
CASSFQQGFSLNYGYTF
TGTGCCAGCAGCTTTCAACAGGGGTTCTCCCTAAACTATGGCTACACCTTC
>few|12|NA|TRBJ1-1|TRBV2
CASSGTGRAAFF
TGTGCCAGCAGCGGAACAGGGAGGGCCGCTTTCTTT
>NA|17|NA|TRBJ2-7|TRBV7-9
CASSAHSGTQTAYEQYF
TGTGCCAGCAGCGCCCATTCCGGGACTCAAACGGCCTACGAGCAGTACTTC
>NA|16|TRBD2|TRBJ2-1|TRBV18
CASSPLAGSSYNEQFF
TGTGCCAGCTCACCACTAGCGGGAAGCTCCTACAATGAGCAGTTCTTC
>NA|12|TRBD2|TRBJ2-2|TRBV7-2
CGSGQITGELFF
TGTGGTAGCGGGCAGATCACCGGGGAGCTGTTTTTT
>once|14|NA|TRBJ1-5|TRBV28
CASSLPGENQPQHF
TGTGCCAGCAGTTTACCGGGGGAAAATCAGCCCCAGCATTTT
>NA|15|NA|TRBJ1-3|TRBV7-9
CASSVSVISGNTIYF
TGTGCCAGCAGCGTCTCAGTAATCTCTGGAAACACCATATATTTT
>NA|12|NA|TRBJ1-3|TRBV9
CASSVGGSTIYF
TGTGCCAGCAGCGTAGGAGGGAGCACCATATATTTT
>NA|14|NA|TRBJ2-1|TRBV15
CATSRVLGLDEQFF
TGTGCCACCAGCAGAGTTTTGGGCTTGGATGAGCAGTTCTTC
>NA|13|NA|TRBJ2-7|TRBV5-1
CASSLETAYEQYF
TGCGCCAGCAGCTTGGAAACAGCCTACGAGCAGTACTTC
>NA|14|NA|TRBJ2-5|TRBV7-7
CASSLEGSQETQYF
TGTGCCAGCAGCTTAGAAGGGAGTCAAGAGACCCAGTACTTC
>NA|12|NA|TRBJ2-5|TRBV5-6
CASSLTRGKEYF
TGTGCCAGCAGCTTGACAAGGGGGAAAGAGTACTTC
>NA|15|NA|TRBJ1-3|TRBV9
CASSVEDISGNTIYF
TGTGCCAGCAGCGTAGAGGACATCTCCGGAAACACCATATATTTT
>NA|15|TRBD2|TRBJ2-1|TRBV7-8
CASSLAGGPYNEQFF
TGTGCCAGCAGCTTAGCGGGAGGGCCCTACAATGAGCAGTTCTTC
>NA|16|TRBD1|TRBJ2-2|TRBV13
CASSLDGQGAAGELFF
TGTGCCAGCAGCCTCGATGGACAGGGGGCAGCCGGGGAGCTGTTTTTT
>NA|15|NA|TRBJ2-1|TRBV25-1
CASSETRVPYNEQFF
TGTGCCAGCAGTGAAACACGGGTCCCCTACAATGAGCAGTTCTTC
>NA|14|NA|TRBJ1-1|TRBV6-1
CASSPRSGRTEAFF
TGTGCCAGCAGTCCCCGAAGTGGGCGCACTGAAGCTTTCTTT
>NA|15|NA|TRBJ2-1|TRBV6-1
CASALWGGVDNEQFF
TGTGCCAGCGCCCTTTGGGGGGGCGTCGACAATGAGCAGTTCTTC
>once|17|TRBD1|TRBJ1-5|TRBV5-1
CASSQGDGRNSNQPQHF
TGCGCCAGCAGCCAGGGGGATGGACGGAATAGCAATCAGCCCCAGCATTTT
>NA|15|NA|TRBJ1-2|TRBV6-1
CASSEEQGRYYGYTF
TGTGCCAGCAGTGAAGAACAGGGAAGATACTATGGCTACACCTTC
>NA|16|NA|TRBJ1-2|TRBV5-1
CASSLEGSGAGYGYTF
TGCGCCAGCAGCTTGGAGGGGTCAGGGGCCGGCTATGGCTACACCTTC
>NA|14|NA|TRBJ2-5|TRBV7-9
CASSLMAVQETQYF
TGTGCCAGCAGCTTAATGGCGGTCCAAGAGACCCAGTACTTC
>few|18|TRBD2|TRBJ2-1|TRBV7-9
CASFFRLAGVSSYNEQFF
TGTGCCAGCTTTTTTAGGCTAGCGGGAGTCTCCAGCTACAATGAGCAGTTCTTC
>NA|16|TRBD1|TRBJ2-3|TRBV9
CASSVRGRGNLYTQYF
TGTGCCAGCAGCGTAAGAGGCAGGGGGAATCTGTATACGCAGTATTTT
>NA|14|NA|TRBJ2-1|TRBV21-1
CASSKYRDYNEQFF
TGTGCCAGCAGCAAATACAGGGACTACAATGAGCAGTTCTTC
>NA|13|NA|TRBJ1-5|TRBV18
CASSRGDNQPQHF
TGTGCCAGCTCACGGGGAGACAATCAGCCCCAGCATTTT
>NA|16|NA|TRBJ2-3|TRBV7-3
CASSPRRESPPHTQYF
TGTGCCAGCAGCCCGCGCCGGGAGTCACCTCCCCATACGCAGTATTTT